This TCR beta chain stems from a study of cytomegalovirus exposure and HLA in healthy donors. Sequencing was performed with immunoSEQ multiplex PCR; in TCRdb, only in-frame clones are kept and a portion is missing. This sample yields approximately 170,000 clones, of which about 85% are seen a single time; approximately 16% belongs to the top ten. General study points: TCR beta chains numbering 150 to 200 were designated cytomegalovirus-associated. It was reported that the classifier diagnosed cytomegalovirus status with high specificity and sensitivity in both the original and validation cohorts.

The donors were part of the 120-subject validation cohort, which stood apart from the approximately 630-subject first cohort. On this clone: Its antigen remains unidentified.

With 1 base removed from V and 8 bases from J, the gap between germline ends came to 6 bases. This CDR3 region has 12 residues. Germline CDR1 SGHNT, CDR2 YENEEA. This chain uses TRBV11-3 with TRBJ2-1, with a weak D call TRBD1 (6 bases). Input material: PBMCs. The receptor was isolated from a man between 18 and 35 years old in good health and CMV-seropositive. CDR3 residues: CASSLAGDEQFF. The CDR3 nucleotides are TGTGCCAGCAGCTTAGCAGGGGATGAGCAGTTCTTC.